The present T cell receptor beta chain was sequenced within a study of blood T cell repertoires in COVID-19. The repertoire was sequenced with immunoSEQ multiplex PCR; TCRdb's copy has only in-frame clones and lacks some. The sample records more than 200,000 clones, around 84% being singletons. With V trimmed by 2 bases and J by 7 bases, 10 bases remained unmatched. This CDR3 contains 14 residues. The V gene's germline CDR1 is GTSNPN and CDR2 SVGIG (reference sequence). The sequence was collected from a man aged 55 to 69 with acute or convalescent COVID-19. The sample taken for sequencing was peripheral blood. V is TRBV30 and J is TRBJ2-5, with 7 bases that match TRBD1. The CDR3 is CAWSQGGGIGTQYF. The CDR3 DNA reads TGTGCCTGGAGTCAAGGGGGCGGAATAGGGACCCAGTACTTC.